The 20 T cell receptor beta chains below come from one sample, sequenced in a study of post-analysis software for immune sequencing data. TCR beta cDNA libraries had unique molecular identifiers. From the PCR reads, TCRdb called clonotypes with MiXCR, one entry per CDR3 protein. The table has about 170,000 distinct CDR3 sequences, 25% to 35% seen once. Overall study results and limits: Relative to controls, patients had a few TRBV segments at higher frequency, with TRBV5-6, TRBV5-1 and TRBV20-1 among these.

The antigens for these receptors are not known. Sequencing used blood. All receptors come from a girl aged 10 to 17 with multiple sclerosis.

The J gene is TRBJ1-2, the V gene TRBV24-1; no clear D gene. Trimming removed 4 bases from V and 7 bases from J, with 9 bases in between. Looked up from germline, CDR1 is KGHDR and CDR2 is SFDVKD. CDR3 length: 12 amino acids. The CDR3 sequence is CATSDPVGGYTF. For the CDR3, the DNA is TGTGCCACCAGTGACCCCGTCGGTGGCTACACCTTC.

The rearrangement links TRBV6-2 or TRBV6-3 to TRBJ2-3; D may correspond to TRBD1 or TRBD2 (5 bases each). CDR1 is MNHEY and CDR2 is SVGEGT in the germline V gene. Trimming cost V 6 bases and J 0 bases, with 13 bases left between them. The CDR3 is 15 residues long. The CDR3 nucleotides are TGTGCCAGCAGCCCCGGGACCTCTAGCACAGATACGCAGTATTTT. It codes for CASSPGTSSTDTQYF.

With regard to this clonotype: This may stem from a read error, because a much larger clone lies one nucleotide away. This chain connects TRBV12-3 or TRBV12-4 to TRBJ2-1; 7 bases are shared with TRBD2. The CDR3 loop spans 17 amino acids. CDR3 bases: TGTGCCAGCAGTTGGGGTTGGGTGGCGGGAGCACCCAATGAGCGGTTCTTC. Amino acids: CASSWGWVAGAPNERFF.

On this clonotype itself: A single base separates this from a much larger clone, so it may be a read error. The V gene is TRBV7-3, the J gene TRBJ2-5; the D gene could be TRBD1 or TRBD2 (5 bases each). From germline, CDR1 is SGHTA and CDR2 FQGTGA. CDR3 length equals 15 residues. CDR3 sequence (DNA): TGTGTCAGCAGCTCGATCGCCGGGACGCAAGAGACCCAGTACTTC. It codes for CVSSSIAGTQETQYF.

Concerning this clonotype: A single base separates this from a much larger clone, so it may be a read error. The genes are TRBV20-1 and TRBJ2-1; perhaps TRBD2 as D (6 bases). The V end was cut by 1 base, the J end by 3 bases, with 10 bases between. Germline assignment: CDR1 DFQATT and CDR2 SNEGSKA (reference sequence). The CDR3 has 14 amino acids. The CDR3 sequence: CSARGSGLYNEQFF. The CDR3, as DNA: TGCAGTGCTAGAGGTAGCGGCCTCTACAATGAGCAGTTCTTC.

This clonotype has a handful of counts. The chain joins TRBV7-2 to TRBJ2-7; the D gene is possibly TRBD2 (5 bases). CDR3 length: 13 residues. Germline CDR1 SGHTA, CDR2 FQGNSA. V was trimmed by 6 bases and J by 2 bases, leaving 11 bases between them. The CDR3 spells CASRPAGAYEQYF. The CDR3 nucleotides read TGTGCCAGCAGACCCGCGGGTGCCTACGAGCAGTACTTC. The full variable domain, in which reference TRBV7-2 and TRBJ2-7 provide the parts outside the CDR3, is GAGVSQSPSNKVTEKGKDVELRCDPISGHTALYWYRQSLGQGLEFLIYFQGNSAPDKSGLPSDRFSAERTGGSVSTLTIQRTQQEDSAVYLCASRPAGAYEQYFGPGTRLTVT.

The J gene is TRBJ1-5, the V gene TRBV20-1; perhaps TRBD1 as D (5 bases). The V end was cut by 0 bases, the J end by 3 bases, with 12 bases between. In germline, CDR1 is DFQATT, CDR2 SNEGSKA (reference sequence). CDR3 length equals 15 residues. DNA for the CDR3: TGCAGTGCTAGAGAGGATAGGGGAAACAATCAGCCCCAGCATTTT. This codes for CSAREDRGNNQPQHF.

This clonotype was observed once. J is TRBJ1-2 and V is TRBV7-8, with D unclear. This CDR3 comprises 14 residues. Germline values: CDR1 SGHVS, CDR2 FQNEAQ. Trimming shortened V by 5 bases and J by 1 base, and 11 bases separated the two germline ends. In DNA form, the CDR3 reads TGTGCCAGCAGCCCGGAGGGATATAACTATGGCTACACCTTC. This gives the protein CASSPEGYNYGYTF.

This clonotype was detected only a few times. The V call is TRBV19, the J call TRBJ2-1; TRBD1 matches 8 bases. With V trimmed by 1 base and J by 3 bases, 5 bases remained unmatched. Germline V gene data show CDR1 as LNHDA and CDR2 as SQIVND (reference sequence). This CDR3 comprises 16 residues. In DNA form, the CDR3 reads TGTGCCAGTAGTATAGCGGGACAGGTGGACTACAATGAGCAGTTCTTC. Translating gives CASSIAGQVDYNEQFF.

By its share, this clonotype is medium-sized (0.01 to 0.1%). V usage is TRBV6-5 and J usage is TRBJ2-7; 8 nucleotides agree with TRBD2. The CDR3 length is 15 residues. CDR1 is MNHEY, CDR2 SVGAGI, per germline. V lost 5 bases, J lost 1 base, and 7 bases stayed unmatched. In nucleotides, the CDR3 is TGTGCCAGCAGTGACGGGGCTAGCGGGTCCTACGAGCAGTACTTC. It yields the protein CASSDGASGSYEQYF.

This clonotype was observed at least ten times. V and J are TRBV20-1 and TRBJ1-4; no reliable D call. Deletions cut 0 bases from V and 11 bases from J, with 7 bases between. Germline CDR1 and CDR2: DFQATT and SNEGSKA (reference sequence). The CDR3 has 11 amino acids. CDR3 sequence reads: CSARDLGKLFF. In DNA form, the CDR3 reads TGCAGTGCTAGAGATCTCGGTAAACTGTTTTTT.

About this clonotype itself: This may stem from a read error, because a much larger clone lies one nucleotide away. The V gene is TRBV3-1, the J gene TRBJ2-7, with 8 nucleotides matching TRBD2. CDR3 length: 11 amino acids. Germline V gene lookup returns CDR1 LGHDT and CDR2 YNNKEL (reference sequence). CDR3 loop: CATSGSYEQYF. CDR3 coding DNA: TGTGCCACCAGCGGGAGTTACGAGCAGTACTTC.

The chain links TRBV27 to TRBJ2-5, with 14 bases fitting TRBD2. J gave up 2 bases and V 5 bases, and 13 bases lay outside the gene matches. Germline CDR1 MNHEY, CDR2 SMNVEV (reference sequence). This CDR3 is 19 amino acids long. The CDR3 nucleotides read TGTGCCAGCAGTGGGCAACCGGGACTAGCGGGAGTATGGCAAGAGACCCAGTACTTC. Protein product: CASSGQPGLAGVWQETQYF.

There are a few counts of this clonotype. A much more abundant neighbour one base away suggests this may be a read error. The chain recombines TRBV29-1 with TRBJ1-5; D unclear. Germline values: CDR1 SQVTM, CDR2 ANQGSEA. The CDR3 extends over 12 amino acids. Trimming left V 4 bases short and J 2 bases short, with 6 bases between. CDR3 sequence: CSVVIGNQPQHF. The CDR3 DNA is TGCAGCGTTGTTATCGGCAATCAGCCCCAGCATTTT.

The CDR3 loop reads CASSAGPSGAYNEQFF. The CDR3 DNA follows: TGTGCCAGCAGCGCTGGTCCAAGCGGGGCTTACAATGAGCAGTTCTTC. The V gene is TRBV2, the J gene TRBJ2-1; 7 bases align to TRBD2. The germline gives CDR1 SNHLY, CDR2 FYNNEI. J gave up 4 bases and V 6 bases, and 12 bases lay outside the gene matches. The CDR3 sequence is 16 residues long.

Turning to this clonotype: Its ends do not fully match the called genes, so a read error is possible. This chain links TRBV7-2 with TRBJ2-5; D assignment may be TRBD1 or TRBD2 (6 bases each). This CDR3 is built from 16 residues. Looked up from germline, CDR1 is SGHTA and CDR2 is FQGNSA. CDR3: CASSLGGAADTYEQHF. The CDR3 DNA sequence: TGTGCCAGCAGCTTAGGGGGGGCGGCGGATACATACGAGCAGCACTTC.

This clonotype was seen at least ten times. The V and J genes are TRBV29-1 and TRBJ2-1; the match to TRBD2 covers 11 bases. Per germline, CDR1 SQVTM and CDR2 ANQGSEA. The CDR3 contains 19 residues. V trimming: 1 base; J trimming: 8 bases; junction bases outside the gene matches: 19. The DNA of the CDR3 is TGCAGCGTTGAAGGGGCTAGCGGGAGGCCCCGGCTTCTTTACGATGAGCAGTTCTTC. Residues: CSVEGASGRPRLLYDEQFF.

The chain employs TRBV19 and TRBJ2-5, with a possible D match to TRBD2 (6 bases). The J call is uncertain, as TRBJ2-7 better fits the DNA end. Germline V gives CDR1 LNHDA, CDR2 SQIVND (reference sequence). There are 14 residues in the CDR3. In DNA form, the CDR3 reads TGTGCCAGTGGGGGTACTGGACTATTCTACGAGCAGTACTTC. As protein: CASGGTGLFYEQYF.

The chain recombines TRBV21-1 with TRBJ2-4; TRBD1, as called in the table, went unchecked against the DNA. TRBV21-1 is deemed a pseudogene. This CDR3 spans 17 amino acids. CDR3 sequence: CASSKISGDRGTFLQYF. CDR3 DNA sequence: TGTGCCAGCAGCAAAATCTCGGGTGACAGGGGGACATTCCTGCAGTACTTC.

The rearrangement joins TRBV20-1 to TRBJ2-5; 7 bases fit TRBD2. Germline-derived CDR1 and CDR2 are DFQATT and SNEGSKA (reference sequence). J was trimmed by 3 bases and V by 6 bases; bases with no gene match: 4. This CDR3 contains 12 residues. DNA for the CDR3: TGCAGTGCCCGGAGCGGGAAAGAGACCCAGTACTTC. Translation gives CSARSGKETQYF.